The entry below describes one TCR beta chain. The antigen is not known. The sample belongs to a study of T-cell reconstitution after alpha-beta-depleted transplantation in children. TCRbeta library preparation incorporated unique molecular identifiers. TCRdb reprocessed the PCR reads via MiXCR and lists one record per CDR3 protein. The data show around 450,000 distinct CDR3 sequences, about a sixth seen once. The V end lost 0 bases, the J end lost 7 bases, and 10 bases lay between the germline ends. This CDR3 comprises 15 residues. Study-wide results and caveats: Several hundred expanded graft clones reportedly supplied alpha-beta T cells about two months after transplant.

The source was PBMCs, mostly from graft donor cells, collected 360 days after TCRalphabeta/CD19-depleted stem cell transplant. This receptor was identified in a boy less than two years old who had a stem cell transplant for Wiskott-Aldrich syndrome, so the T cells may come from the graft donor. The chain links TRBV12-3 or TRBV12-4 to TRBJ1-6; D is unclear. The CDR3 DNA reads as TGTGCCAGCAGTTTAGCGGCGGGCAAGAATTCACCCCTCCACTTT. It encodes CASSLAAGKNSPLHF.